This T cell receptor (beta chain) was captured in a study of T cells in Graves' hyperthyroidism and ophthalmopathy. Amplified TCR beta CDR3 regions came from RNA transcripts. With the HTBI primer set, the TCR CDR3 went through a first round of RT-PCR. TCRdb fed the multiplex PCR reads into MiXCR, producing one record per CDR3 protein. The table lists fewer than 900,000 distinct CDR3 sequences, around 20% of them singletons. Comment on this clonotype: Its antigen is undetermined.

Hyperthyroidism patients were newly diagnosed, had disease duration under 2 months, and were aged 18 to 65 years. Clinical symptoms, serum thyroxine, TRAb, thyroid ultrasound and orbital computed tomography informed diagnoses. Regarding the study as a whole: Most thyroid clonotypes with frequency above 0.001 were detected in blood.

V was trimmed by 1 base and J by 10 bases, leaving 8 bases between them. Germline V lookup: CDR1 MNHEY, CDR2 SMNVEV (reference sequence). The CDR3 has 13 amino acids. The source material was blood. The rearrangement uses TRBV27 and TRBJ1-6; D gene unclear. This clonotype originated in a woman aged 45-65 years with Graves' hyperthyroidism that later progressed to Graves' ophthalmopathy. CDR3 in amino acids: CASSLLDSSPLHF. In nucleotides, the CDR3 is TGTGCCAGCAGTTTATTGGATTCGTCACCCCTCCACTTT.